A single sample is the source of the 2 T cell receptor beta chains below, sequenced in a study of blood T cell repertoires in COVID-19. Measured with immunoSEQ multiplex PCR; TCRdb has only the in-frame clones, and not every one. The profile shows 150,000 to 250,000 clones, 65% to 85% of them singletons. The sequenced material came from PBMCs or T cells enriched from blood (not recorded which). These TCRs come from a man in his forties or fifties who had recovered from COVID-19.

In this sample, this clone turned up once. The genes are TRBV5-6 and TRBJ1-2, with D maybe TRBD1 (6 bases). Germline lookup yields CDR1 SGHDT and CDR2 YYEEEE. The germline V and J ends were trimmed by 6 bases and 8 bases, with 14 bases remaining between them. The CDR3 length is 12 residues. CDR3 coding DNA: TGTGCCAGCACCGGATCGGGGGGCGGCTACACCTTC. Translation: CASTGSGGGYTF.

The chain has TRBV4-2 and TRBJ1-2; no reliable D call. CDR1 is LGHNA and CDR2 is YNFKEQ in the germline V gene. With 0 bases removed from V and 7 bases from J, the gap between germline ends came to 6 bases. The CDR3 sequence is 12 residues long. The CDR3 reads CASSQDTGGYTF. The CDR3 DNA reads TGTGCCAGCAGCCAAGATACCGGTGGCTACACCTTC.